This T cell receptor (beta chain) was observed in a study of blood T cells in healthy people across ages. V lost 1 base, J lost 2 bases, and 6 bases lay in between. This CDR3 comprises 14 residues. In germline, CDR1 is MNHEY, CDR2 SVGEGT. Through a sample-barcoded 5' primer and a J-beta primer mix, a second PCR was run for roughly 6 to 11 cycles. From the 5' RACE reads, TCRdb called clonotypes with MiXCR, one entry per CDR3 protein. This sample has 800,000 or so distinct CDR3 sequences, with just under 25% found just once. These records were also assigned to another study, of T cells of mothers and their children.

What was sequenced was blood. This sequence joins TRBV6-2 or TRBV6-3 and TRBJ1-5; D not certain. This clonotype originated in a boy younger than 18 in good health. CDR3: CASSYYGGNQPQHF. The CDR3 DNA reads TGTGCCAGCAGTTACTATGGGGGCAATCAGCCCCAGCATTTT.